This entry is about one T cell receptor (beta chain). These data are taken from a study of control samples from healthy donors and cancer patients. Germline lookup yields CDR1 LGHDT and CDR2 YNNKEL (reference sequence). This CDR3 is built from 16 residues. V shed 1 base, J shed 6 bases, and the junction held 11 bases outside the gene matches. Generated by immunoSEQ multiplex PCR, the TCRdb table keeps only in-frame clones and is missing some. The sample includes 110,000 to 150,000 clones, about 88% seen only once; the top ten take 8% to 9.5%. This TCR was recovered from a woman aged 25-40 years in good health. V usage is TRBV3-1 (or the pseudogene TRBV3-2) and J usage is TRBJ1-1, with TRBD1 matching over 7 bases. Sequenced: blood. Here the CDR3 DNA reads TGTGCCAGCAGCCAAGGTTCAACAGGGGCGCTTTCTGAAGCTTTCTTT. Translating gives CASSQGSTGALSEAFF.